This TCR beta chain was identified in a study of T cells in Graves' hyperthyroidism and ophthalmopathy. The CDR3 is 13 amino acids. The V and J ends lost 4 bases and 5 bases respectively, with 14 bases between them. CDR1 and CDR2 from the germline V gene are GTSNPN and SVGIG (reference sequence). This clonotype was counted at least ten times. Its target is unknown. TCR beta CDR3 sequences were amplified from RNA transcripts. HTBI primers were employed in a first-round RT-PCR of the TCR CDR3. Each CDR3 protein gets one entry after TCRdb re-called the multiplex PCR reads with MiXCR. The table has about 520,000 distinct CDR3 sequences, approximately 25% seen once. Study outcomes and limitations: A model built on 13 V-J features separated ophthalmopathy from stable hyperthyroidism.

Clinical symptoms, serum thyroxine and TRAb, thyroid ultrasound and orbital computed tomography together formed the diagnostic basis. The authors took PBMCs from roughly 9.5 ml fresh peripheral blood. The TCR originated in a woman between 25 and 40 years old with Graves' ophthalmopathy. This sequence joins TRBV30 and TRBJ1-1, with D unresolved. Sample: blood. In DNA form, the CDR3 reads TGTGCCTGGACTTCTGGGGAGGGAACTGAAGCTTTCTTT. It is translated as CAWTSGEGTEAFF.